A single sample is the source of the 3 T cell receptor beta chains below, sequenced in a study of blood T cell repertoires in COVID-19. Sequencing was performed with immunoSEQ multiplex PCR; in TCRdb, only in-frame clones are kept and a portion is missing. In the table there are fewer than 85,000 clones, around 85% of which are singletons. Sequencing was carried out using peripheral blood. Every receptor here comes from a man older than 75 with acute or convalescent COVID-19.

The chain carries TRBV5-1 and TRBJ2-7; D gene unclear. Germline CDR1 and CDR2: SGHRS and YFSETQ. V was cut by 2 bases and J by 0 bases, with 6 bases left in between. The CDR3 is 13 residues long. The CDR3 sequence is CASSFGNSYEQYF. The CDR3 DNA follows: TGCGCCAGCAGCTTTGGCAACTCCTACGAGCAGTACTTC. The full variable domain, in which reference TRBV5-1 and TRBJ2-7 provide the parts outside the CDR3, is KAGVTQTPRYLIKTRGQQVTLSCSPISGHRSVSWYQQTPGQGLQFLFEYFSETQRNKGNFPGRFSGRQFSNSRSEMNVSTLELGDSALYLCASSFGNSYEQYFGPGTRLTVT.

This chain joins TRBV21-1 and TRBJ2-7; the table assigns TRBD1, which was not confirmed against the DNA. TRBV21-1 is designated a pseudogene. The CDR3 is 15 amino acids. The CDR3 reads CASSNRTGVSYEQYF. DNA of the CDR3: TGTGCCAGCAGCAATCGGACAGGGGTCTCCTACGAGCAGTACTTC.

The V gene is TRBV4-1, the J gene TRBJ2-1; 13 bases are a match to TRBD2. Germline trimming cut 3 bases from V and 4 bases from J; bases unmatched to any gene: 3. The length of the CDR3 is 16 residues. Germline CDR1 MGHRA, CDR2 YSYEKL. The CDR3 reads CASSHGTSGVYNEQFF. CDR3 sequence (DNA): TGCGCCAGCAGCCATGGGACTAGCGGGGTTTACAATGAGCAGTTCTTC.